The 14 T cell receptor beta chains reported below all come from one sample, sequenced in a study of cytomegalovirus exposure and HLA in healthy donors. This PCR relied on a set of 60 Vbeta primers and 13 Jbeta primers. This table comes from immunoSEQ multiplex PCR, and its TCRdb copy is limited to in-frame clones, with some not included. The data show under 200,000 clones, around 83% seen once. Input material: PBMCs. Receptors were obtained from a girl aged 2-10 years in good health and CMV-seropositive.

This chain links TRBV5-1 with TRBJ1-1; 10 nucleotides agree with TRBD1. CDR1 is SGHRS and CDR2 is YFSETQ in the germline V gene. This CDR3 has 15 amino acids. V was pared by 4 bases and J by 4 bases, with 7 bases of the junction left unmatched. Here the CDR3 reads CASSVGQGGGTEAFF. CDR3 nucleotide sequence: TGCGCCAGCAGCGTAGGACAGGGGGGCGGCACTGAAGCTTTCTTT. Full variable domain (outside the CDR3, taken from reference TRBV5-1 and TRBJ1-1): KAGVTQTPRYLIKTRGQQVTLSCSPISGHRSVSWYQQTPGQGLQFLFEYFSETQRNKGNFPGRFSGRQFSNSRSEMNVSTLELGDSALYLCASSVGQGGGTEAFFGQGTRLTVV.

The rearrangement joins TRBV11-2 to TRBJ2-6; D gene unclear. Per the germline V gene, CDR1 is SGHAT and CDR2 is FQNNGV. CDR3 length: 15 amino acids. Between the trimmed V and J ends, which lost 5 bases and 0 bases, there was a span of 8 bases. CDR3 in DNA: TGTGCCAGCAGCCGTCTGAGCTCTGGGGCCAACGTCCTGACTTTC. It translates to CASSRLSSGANVLTF.

This clone has more than one count but fewer than ten. The chain carries TRBV5-1 and TRBJ1-4; a possible D gene is TRBD1 (6 bases). The CDR3 totals 15 residues. Germline CDR1 and CDR2: SGHRS and YFSETQ. The germline V and J ends were trimmed by 5 bases and 6 bases, with 17 bases remaining between them. The CDR3 protein is CASSQGGLGDEKLFF. In DNA form, the CDR3 reads TGCGCCAGCAGTCAAGGGGGATTGGGGGATGAAAAACTGTTTTTT.

The chain is built from TRBV7-9 and TRBJ2-1; TRBD2 aligns across 7 bases. Per germline, CDR1 SEHNR and CDR2 FQNEAQ (reference sequence). V trimming: 4 bases; J trimming: 8 bases; junction bases outside the gene matches: 8. The CDR3 consists of 14 residues. The CDR3 coding sequence is TGTGCCAGCAGCTGGGCGACTAGCCCTCATGAGCAGTTCTTC. This encodes CASSWATSPHEQFF.

The chain uses TRBV29-1 and TRBJ2-5; TRBD1 matches at 7 bases. Per germline, CDR1 SQVTM and CDR2 ANQGSEA. This CDR3 is 14 amino acids long. The V gene end was trimmed by 7 bases and the J gene end by 3 bases; junction bases not matched to a gene: 11. CDR3 in DNA: TGCAGCGCTGGGGGCCGGGACAGAAAAGAGACCCAGTACTTC. It codes for CSAGGRDRKETQYF. Variable domain in full (rest from reference TRBV29-1 and TRBJ2-5): SAVISQKPSRDICQRGTSLTIQCQVDSQVTMMFWYRQQPGQSLTLIATANQGSEATYESGFVIDKFPISRPNLTFSTLTVSNMSPEDSSIYLCSAGGRDRKETQYFGPGTRLLVL.

The gene calls are TRBV5-1 and TRBJ2-3; 8 bases line up with TRBD1. The ends lost 4 bases at V and 5 bases at J; junction bases unmatched: 6. The CDR3 loop spans 14 amino acids. Looked up from germline, CDR1 is SGHRS and CDR2 is YFSETQ. Here the CDR3 DNA reads TGCGCCAGCAGCGCCAGACAGGGGTTAGATACGCAGTATTTT. It encodes CASSARQGLDTQYF.

This chain uses TRBV30 with TRBJ2-1; D not resolved. Germline V CDR1 and CDR2: GTSNPN, SVGIG (reference sequence). Trimming left V 1 base short and J 4 bases short, with 14 bases between. The CDR3 has 15 residues. CDR3 sequence (DNA): TGTGCCTGGAGTGGGCAAGCGTCCCGTTACAATGAGCAGTTCTTC. Protein sequence: CAWSGQASRYNEQFF.

The chain combines TRBV2 with TRBJ2-7; 10 bases align to TRBD2. The CDR3 extends over 13 amino acids. The germline CDR1 and CDR2 sequences are SNHLY and FYNNEI. Losses at the gene ends were 9 bases for V and 6 bases for J; bases not matched to a gene: 8. The CDR3, as DNA: TGTGCCAGTGAAGCGGGAGGGCCTGTCGAGCAGTACTTC. It codes for CASEAGGPVEQYF.

This chain joins TRBV6-1 and TRBJ2-5, with TRBD1 matching 11 bases. There are 16 residues in the CDR3. V was pared by 4 bases and J by 3 bases, with 7 bases of the junction left unmatched. Germline CDR1 and CDR2: MNHNS and SASEGT. The CDR3 sequence is CASSGRPGQGEETQYF. CDR3 bases: TGTGCCAGCAGTGGGAGACCGGGACAGGGGGAAGAGACCCAGTACTTC.

Here the CDR3 reads CASSAGLAGAGTQYF. The CDR3 coding sequence is TGTGCCAGCAGCGCTGGACTAGCGGGAGCCGGGACCCAGTACTTC. V is TRBV5-4 and J is TRBJ2-5; TRBD2 matches at 13 bases. V was clipped by 4 bases and J by 7 bases; unmatched bases: 7. The CDR3 runs to 15 residues. Germline V gene sequence: CDR1 SGHNT, CDR2 YYREEE (reference sequence).

The chain couples TRBV9 to TRBJ1-1; 8 bases map to TRBD1. Germline assignment: CDR1 SGDLS and CDR2 YYNGEE. There are 15 residues in the CDR3. The V segment lost 0 bases and the J segment 3 bases; nucleotides outside the gene matches: 4. The CDR3 nucleotides read TGTGCCAGCAGCGTAGGGACAGGGTGGGACACTGAAGCTTTCTTT. Encoded protein: CASSVGTGWDTEAFF.

The gene calls are TRBV6-1 and TRBJ2-7; TRBD2 agrees at 8 bases. This CDR3 spans 13 amino acids. J lost 3 bases, V lost 4 bases, and 2 bases had no gene match. Germline V gives CDR1 MNHNS, CDR2 SASEGT. The CDR3 nucleotides read TGTGCCAGCAGTGTGGGACTAGTCTACGAGCAGTACTTC. As protein: CASSVGLVYEQYF.

In its sample, this clone was seen once. V usage is TRBV14 and J usage is TRBJ1-2; D is unclear. V was cut by 3 bases and J by 6 bases, with 14 bases left in between. This CDR3 is 14 amino acids long. From germline, CDR1 is SGHDN and CDR2 FVKESK. The CDR3: CASSQLTIAHGYTF. CDR3 coding DNA: TGTGCCAGCAGCCAGTTGACAATCGCGCATGGCTACACCTTC.

The J gene is TRBJ2-5, the V gene TRBV14; no definite D call. Trimming pared 2 bases from V and 12 bases from J, leaving 13 bases between. The V gene's germline CDR1 is SGHDN and CDR2 FVKESK. CDR3 length: 12 residues. The CDR3 loop is CASSQLQVREYF. The CDR3 DNA reads TGTGCCAGCAGCCAACTTCAAGTGAGAGAGTACTTC.